A single sample gave rise to the 28 T cell receptor beta chains below, sequenced in a study of PD-L1 blockade in urothelial cancer. Clones were read by immunoSEQ multiplex PCR, and TCRdb kept only the in-frame ones, dropping some. The sample holds more than 90,000 clones, around nine tenths seen once. Specified time point: pretreatment peripheral blood. The sequences come from PBMCs, collected around atezolizumab (anti-PD-L1) treatment. These receptors came from a man aged 60 to 75 with urothelial cancer.

The V gene is TRBV27, the J gene TRBJ2-7, with TRBD2 matching 13 bases. Germline CDR1 MNHEY, CDR2 SMNVEV (reference sequence). This CDR3 has 15 residues. V shed 6 bases, J shed 3 bases, and the junction held 5 bases outside the gene matches. The CDR3 bases are TGTGCCAGCAGCTGGACTAGCGGGAGCAGCTACGAGCAGTACTTC. Its protein is CASSWTSGSSYEQYF.

The genes are TRBV2 and TRBJ1-1, with TRBD1 matching over 8 bases. The trim removed 7 bases at V and 1 base at J, leaving 8 bases unmatched. Germline CDR1 and CDR2: SNHLY and FYNNEI. The CDR3 covers 15 residues. In DNA, the CDR3 is TGTGCCAGCATCACACCAGGGGGCCGGAACACTGAAGCTTTCTTT. It is translated as CASITPGGRNTEAFF.

This clone was seen only once. The chain is built from TRBV6-5 and TRBJ2-7; D is possibly TRBD1 (5 bases). This CDR3 is built from 13 residues. V was pared by 7 bases and J by 0 bases, with 10 bases between. The germline V gene encodes CDR1 MNHEY and CDR2 SVGAGI. This CDR3 reads CASTDSFSYEQYF. As DNA, the CDR3 is TGTGCCAGCACAGACAGCTTCTCCTACGAGCAGTACTTC.

This clone was seen a single time. V usage is TRBV7-9 and J usage is TRBJ2-2; D is perhaps TRBD1 (5 bases). Germline CDR1 is SEHNR and CDR2 is FQNEAQ (reference sequence). Trimming stripped 5 bases from V and 2 bases from J, with 9 bases between. The CDR3 runs to 14 residues. The CDR3 spells CASSEDINTGELFF. The DNA for the CDR3 is TGTGCCAGCAGCGAGGACATTAACACCGGGGAGCTGTTTTTT.

The chain recombines TRBV19 with TRBJ2-1, with D maybe TRBD2 (5 bases). CDR1 LNHDA and CDR2 SQIVND come from the germline V gene (reference sequence). Trimming took 5 bases from V and 6 from J, leaving 14 bases between them. This CDR3 is built from 14 residues. CDR3 DNA: TGTGCCAGTAGTCCCGGGATGCTCGGCAATGAGCAGTTCTTC. Its protein is CASSPGMLGNEQFF.

This rearrangement joins TRBV10-3 to TRBJ2-2; a weak D match, TRBD1 (5 bases). The germline V gene encodes CDR1 ENHRY and CDR2 SYGVKD. Trimming removed 10 bases from V and 2 bases from J, with 20 bases in between. This CDR3 has 16 residues. The CDR3 DNA reads as TGTGCCACGGGCTCGTTTAGACAGACCAACACCGGGGAGCTGTTTTTT. Amino acid sequence: CATGSFRQTNTGELFF.

J is TRBJ2-1 and V is TRBV5-8; the match to TRBD2 covers 13 bases. CDR1 is SGHTS and CDR2 is YDEGEE in the germline V gene. The CDR3 runs 15 residues. V gave up 4 bases and J gave up 6 bases; unmatched junction bases: 4. CDR3 in amino acids: CASSPWTSGGNEQFF. CDR3 nucleotide sequence: TGTGCCAGCAGCCCTTGGACTAGCGGGGGCAATGAGCAGTTCTTC.

The chain joins TRBV4-2 to TRBJ2-7, with D hard to call. Per germline, CDR1 LGHNA and CDR2 YNFKEQ. Trimming took off 4 bases at V and 0 bases at J, with 7 bases between the two ends. This CDR3 is built from 13 residues. The CDR3 DNA follows: TGTGCCAGCAGCCCGGAGCCCTCCTACGAGCAGTACTTC. Protein sequence: CASSPEPSYEQYF.

V usage is TRBV11-2 and J usage is TRBJ2-5, with 8 positions matching TRBD2. CDR1 is SGHAT, CDR2 FQNNGV, per germline. The V gene end was trimmed by 5 bases and the J gene end by 2 bases; junction bases not matched to a gene: 16. The CDR3 runs 18 residues. Here the CDR3 reads CASSPGRFASGLQETQYF. Written as DNA, the CDR3 is TGTGCCAGCAGCCCCGGGCGGTTCGCTAGCGGGTTGCAAGAGACCCAGTACTTC.

This chain uses TRBV27 with TRBJ2-4; unclear D gene. The CDR3 consists of 16 residues. V lost 6 bases and J lost 0, with 15 bases in between. Germline lookup yields CDR1 MNHEY and CDR2 SMNVEV (reference sequence). Here the CDR3 reads CASRPRHELAKNIQYF. Written as DNA, the CDR3 is TGTGCCAGCAGGCCCAGACACGAACTAGCCAAAAACATTCAGTACTTC.

Written as DNA, the CDR3 is TGTGCTAGTGGTTCTAGCGGATCCCTCACAGATACGCAGTATTTT. This translates into CASGSSGSLTDTQYF. J is TRBJ2-3 and V is TRBV12-5, with 7 bases lining up with TRBD2. CDR1 LGHNT and CDR2 FRNRAP come from the germline V gene. V shed 4 bases and J 2 bases; nucleotides not matched to a gene: 6. This CDR3 has 15 amino acids.

The chain couples TRBV6-1 to TRBJ1-2; TRBD1 matches at 7 bases. The CDR3 is made up of 13 amino acids. Germline values: CDR1 MNHNS, CDR2 SASEGT. V shed 9 bases and J 0 bases; nucleotides not matched to a gene: 4. CDR3 residues: CASPDRANYGYTF. The CDR3 nucleotides read TGTGCCAGTCCCGACAGGGCTAACTATGGCTACACCTTC.

The chain joins TRBV28 to TRBJ1-2; D perhaps matches TRBD1 (5 bases). Deletions cut 8 bases from V and 7 bases from J, with 26 bases between. CDR3 length: 16 residues. CDR1 MDHEN and CDR2 SYDVKM come from the germline V gene. The CDR3 DNA reads as TGTGCCAGCTGGACCTCTTCACAGGCGATCTCCTTTGGCTACACCTTC. It is translated as CASWTSSQAISFGYTF.

This clone was observed a single time. This chain connects TRBV7-2 to TRBJ2-7; 14 nucleotides line up with TRBD2. Germline V gene data show CDR1 as SGHTA and CDR2 as FQGNSA. The V gene end was trimmed by 5 bases and the J gene end by 2 bases; junction bases not matched to a gene: 11. The CDR3 length is 18 residues. CDR3 protein: CASSLQTSGGVITYEQYF. DNA of the CDR3: TGTGCCAGCAGCCTCCAGACTAGCGGGGGGGTGATAACCTACGAGCAGTACTTC.

The V gene is TRBV6-1, the J gene TRBJ2-1; 9 nucleotides align to TRBD2. Trimming cost V 1 base and J 7 bases; bases outside gene matches: 8. This CDR3 has 16 residues. The germline V gene has CDR1 MNHNS and CDR2 SASEGT. CDR3: CASSEGRGRASNEQFF. The CDR3 bases are TGTGCCAGCAGTGAAGGTCGCGGGAGGGCCTCAAATGAGCAGTTCTTC.

V is TRBV21-1 and J is TRBJ1-2; the table gives TRBD1 as D, unverified against the DNA. TRBV21-1 is noted as a pseudogene. This CDR3 is 16 amino acids long. In nucleotides, the CDR3 is TGTGCCAGCATCTACCGAACAGGGGCCTCTAACTATGGCTACACCTTC. Translation gives CASIYRTGASNYGYTF.

The chain joins TRBV11-2 to TRBJ2-2, with 11 bases fitting TRBD2. With V trimmed by 4 bases and J by 1 base, 5 bases remained unmatched. CDR1 SGHAT and CDR2 FQNNGV come from the germline V gene. This CDR3 contains 17 residues. Here the CDR3 reads CASSSRLAGMNTGELFF. Here the CDR3 DNA reads TGTGCCAGCAGCTCCCGACTAGCGGGGATGAACACCGGGGAGCTGTTTTTT.

V usage is TRBV29-1 and J usage is TRBJ1-1; 8 bases align to TRBD1. The CDR3 spans 13 residues. Looked up from germline, CDR1 is SQVTM and CDR2 is ANQGSEA. The trim removed 7 bases at V and 10 bases at J, leaving 14 bases unmatched. The CDR3 sequence is CSAVPGQGGVAFF. Here the CDR3 DNA reads TGCAGCGCCGTACCCGGACAGGGAGGTGTAGCTTTCTTT.

This chain links TRBV4-2 with TRBJ2-3; no reliable D call. The CDR3 spans 15 residues. Trimming took off 0 bases at V and 4 bases at J, with 11 bases between the two ends. Germline CDR1 LGHNA, CDR2 YNFKEQ. DNA for the CDR3: TGTGCCAGCAGCCAAGATGTCCTTCAGGCAGATACGCAGTATTTT. Translating gives CASSQDVLQADTQYF.

The table lists this clone with a few counts. The rearrangement joins TRBV27 to TRBJ1-2; D remains ambiguous. V was clipped by 3 bases and J by 3 bases, with 8 bases between them. The CDR3 contains 13 residues. CDR1 and CDR2 (germline): MNHEY, SMNVEV (reference sequence). For the CDR3, the DNA is TGTGCCAGCAGTTTCGGGTCGGACTATGGCTACACCTTC. This gives the protein CASSFGSDYGYTF.

Written as DNA, the CDR3 is TGTGCCCCTCCCCCGCCCACTGAGACCCAGTACTTC. Protein sequence: CAPPPPTETQYF. V usage is TRBV27 and J usage is TRBJ2-5; D is undetermined. The CDR3 totals 12 residues. The germline gives CDR1 MNHEY, CDR2 SMNVEV (reference sequence). V was clipped by 11 bases and J by 5 bases, with 15 bases between them.

The chain links TRBV27 to TRBJ1-5; D is perhaps TRBD1 (5 bases). CDR1 and CDR2 from the germline V gene are MNHEY and SMNVEV (reference sequence). The V and J ends lost 5 bases and 9 bases respectively, with 17 bases between them. The CDR3 is 14 amino acids. The chain's CDR3 is CASSPGVEYRPQHF. CDR3 DNA sequence: TGTGCCAGCAGTCCGGGGGTAGAGTACAGGCCCCAGCATTTT.

Concerning this clone: The junction and the germline gene differ at one end; a read error may be behind it. The V and J genes are TRBV4-1 and TRBJ2-3; possibly TRBD1 for D (6 bases). In germline, CDR1 is MGHRA, CDR2 YSYEKL. The CDR3 loop spans 16 amino acids. The CDR3 DNA sequence: TGCGCCAGCAGGCAAGCCGTGACAGGCCGCACAGATACGCAGTATTTT. It yields the protein CASRQAVTGRTDTQYF.

The genes are TRBV20-1 and TRBJ1-1; the D gene is possibly TRBD1 (6 bases). Germline V CDR1 and CDR2: DFQATT, SNEGSKA (reference sequence). CDR3 length: 11 amino acids. V was cut by 0 bases and J by 13 bases, with 12 bases left in between. The CDR3 loop is CSARDKGHVFF. The CDR3 DNA sequence: TGCAGTGCTAGAGATAAGGGACATGTTTTCTTT.

The chain employs TRBV5-1 and TRBJ1-1; the D is unclear. Germline V gene data show CDR1 as SGHRS and CDR2 as YFSETQ. The ends were cut back, 3 bases at V and 5 bases at J, with 11 bases in the middle. The CDR3 totals 13 residues. CDR3 amino acids: CASSSIGETEAFF. The CDR3 DNA sequence: TGCGCCAGCAGCTCGATTGGGGAGACTGAAGCTTTCTTT. The whole variable domain, filled in from reference TRBV5-1 and TRBJ1-1, reads KAGVTQTPRYLIKTRGQQVTLSCSPISGHRSVSWYQQTPGQGLQFLFEYFSETQRNKGNFPGRFSGRQFSNSRSEMNVSTLELGDSALYLCASSSIGETEAFFGQGTRLTVV.

V is TRBV5-1 and J is TRBJ2-1; TRBD2 aligns across 11 bases. CDR1 and CDR2 from the germline V gene are SGHRS and YFSETQ. The CDR3 extends over 16 amino acids. V trimming: 2 bases; J trimming: 6 bases; junction bases outside the gene matches: 7. The CDR3 DNA follows: TGCGCCAGCAGCTTACCTCTAGCGGGAGGACCCAATGAGCAGTTCTTC. It yields the protein CASSLPLAGGPNEQFF.

The chain employs TRBV10-3 and TRBJ2-7, with TRBD1 identical over 7 bases. This CDR3 has 12 residues. V lost 4 bases, J lost 6 bases, and 3 bases stayed unmatched. CDR1 and CDR2 from the germline V gene are ENHRY and SYGVKD. The CDR3 DNA is TGTGCCATCAGTGTCGACAGGGCCGAGCAGTACTTC. Protein sequence: CAISVDRAEQYF.

This clone was seen only once. V gene TRBV7-3 combines with J gene TRBJ2-2; TRBD1 agrees at 8 bases. After removal of 5 bases from V and 6 bases from J, the junction contained 8 bases not matched to a gene. The V gene's germline CDR1 is SGHTA and CDR2 FQGTGA. The CDR3 loop spans 15 amino acids. CDR3: CASSPGGGIAGELFF. The CDR3 DNA reads as TGTGCCAGCAGCCCAGGGGGCGGAATTGCCGGGGAGCTGTTTTTT.